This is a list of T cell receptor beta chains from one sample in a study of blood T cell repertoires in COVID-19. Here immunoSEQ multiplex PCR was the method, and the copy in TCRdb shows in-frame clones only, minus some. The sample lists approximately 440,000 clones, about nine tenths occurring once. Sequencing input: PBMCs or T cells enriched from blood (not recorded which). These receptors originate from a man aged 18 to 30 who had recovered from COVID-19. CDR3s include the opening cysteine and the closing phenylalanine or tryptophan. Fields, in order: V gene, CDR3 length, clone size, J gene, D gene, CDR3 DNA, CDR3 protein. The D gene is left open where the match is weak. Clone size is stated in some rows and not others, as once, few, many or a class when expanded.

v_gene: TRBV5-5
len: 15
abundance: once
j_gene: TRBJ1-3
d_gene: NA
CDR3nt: TGTGCCAGCAGCTTGGGAACGATGGCCGGAAACACCATATATTTT
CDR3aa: CASSLGTMAGNTIYF

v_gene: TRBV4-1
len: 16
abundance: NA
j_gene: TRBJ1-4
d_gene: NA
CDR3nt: TGCGCCAGCAGCCAAGAAGGCGCAGGGCGGAGCGAAAAACTGTTTTTT
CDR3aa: CASSQEGAGRSEKLFF

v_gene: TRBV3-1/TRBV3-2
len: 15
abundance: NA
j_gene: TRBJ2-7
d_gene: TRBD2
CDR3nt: TGTGCCAGCAGCCGGGGACTAGCGGGAGCCTACGAGCAGTACTTC
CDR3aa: CASSRGLAGAYEQYF

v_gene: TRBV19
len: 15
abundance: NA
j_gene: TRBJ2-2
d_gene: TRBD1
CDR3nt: TGTGCCAGCCGGGACAGGCCGATGGGCACCGGGGAGCTGTTTTTT
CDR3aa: CASRDRPMGTGELFF

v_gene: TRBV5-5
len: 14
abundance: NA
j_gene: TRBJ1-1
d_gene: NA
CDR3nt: TGTGCCAGCAGCTTGGGATCAGTCAACACTGAAGCTTTCTTT
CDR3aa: CASSLGSVNTEAFF

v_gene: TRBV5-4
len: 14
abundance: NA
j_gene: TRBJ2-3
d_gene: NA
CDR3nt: TGTGCCAGCAGCTTGGGGCCCAGCACAGATACGCAGTATTTT
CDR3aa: CASSLGPSTDTQYF

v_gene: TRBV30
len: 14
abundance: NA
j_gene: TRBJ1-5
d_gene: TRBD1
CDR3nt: TGTGCCTGGAGCCGCGGGACAGGGCAACAGCCCCAGCATTTT
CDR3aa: CAWSRGTGQQPQHF

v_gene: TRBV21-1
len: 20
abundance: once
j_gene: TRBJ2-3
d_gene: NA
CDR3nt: TGTGCCAGCAGCAACTCCCGAACGGGAGGGCCCCCGAACCGCACAGATACGCAGTATTTT
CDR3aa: CASSNSRTGGPPNRTDTQYF

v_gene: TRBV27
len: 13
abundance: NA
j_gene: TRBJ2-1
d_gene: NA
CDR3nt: TGTGCCAGCAGTGAAAGACGGGACAATGAGCAGTTCTTC
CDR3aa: CASSERRDNEQFF

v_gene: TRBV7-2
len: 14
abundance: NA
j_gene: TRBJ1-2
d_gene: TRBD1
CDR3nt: TGTGCCAGCAGCTTAGGGACAGGGCACTATGGCTACACCTTC
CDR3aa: CASSLGTGHYGYTF

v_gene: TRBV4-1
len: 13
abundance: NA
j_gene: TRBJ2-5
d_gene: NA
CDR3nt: TGCGCCAGCAGCCATGTTGTAGCGGAGACCCAGTACTTC
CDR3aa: CASSHVVAETQYF

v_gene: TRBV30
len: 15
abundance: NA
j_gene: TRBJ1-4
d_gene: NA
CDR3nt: TGTGCCTGGAGTAGGTCGGTAACAGGGCACGAAAAACTGTTTTTT
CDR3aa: CAWSRSVTGHEKLFF

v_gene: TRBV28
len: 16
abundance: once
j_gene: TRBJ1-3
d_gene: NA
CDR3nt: TGTGCCAGCAGTTCGATGTTACATCGCTCTGGAAACACCATATATTTT
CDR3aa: CASSSMLHRSGNTIYF

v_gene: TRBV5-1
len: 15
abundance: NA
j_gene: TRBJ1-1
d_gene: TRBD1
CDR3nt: TGCGCCAGCAGCTTGGAAACAGGGGGCATCACTGAAGCTTTCTTT
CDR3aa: CASSLETGGITEAFF

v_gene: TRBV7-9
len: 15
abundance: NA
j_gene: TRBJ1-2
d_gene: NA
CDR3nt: TGTGCCAGCAGCTCCTTAGGGGGAAGCTACTATGGCTACACCTTC
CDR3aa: CASSSLGGSYYGYTF

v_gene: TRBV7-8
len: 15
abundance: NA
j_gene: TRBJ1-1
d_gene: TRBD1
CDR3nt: TGTGCCAGCAGCATTTACAGGGGGCTGAACACTGAAGCTTTCTTT
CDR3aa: CASSIYRGLNTEAFF

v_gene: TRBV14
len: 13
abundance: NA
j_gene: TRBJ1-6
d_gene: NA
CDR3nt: TGTGCCAGCCCTCAGGGAGGGAATTCACCCCTCCACTTT
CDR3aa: CASPQGGNSPLHF

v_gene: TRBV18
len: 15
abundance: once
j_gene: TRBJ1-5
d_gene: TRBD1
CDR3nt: TGTGCCAGCTCACCGACGACAGGGGATTATTCGCCCCAGCATTTT
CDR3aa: CASSPTTGDYSPQHF

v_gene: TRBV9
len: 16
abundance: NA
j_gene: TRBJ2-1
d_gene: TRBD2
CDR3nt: TGTGCCAGCAGCGTAGGAAGGACTAGCGGGAGGAATGAGCAGTTCTTC
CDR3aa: CASSVGRTSGRNEQFF

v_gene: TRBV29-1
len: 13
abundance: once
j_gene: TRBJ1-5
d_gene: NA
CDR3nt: TGCAGCGTTACCGGACAAGGCAATCAGCCCCAGCATTTT
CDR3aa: CSVTGQGNQPQHF

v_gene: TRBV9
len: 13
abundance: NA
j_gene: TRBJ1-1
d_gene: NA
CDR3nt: TGTGCCAGCTCCACACAGGGGAACACTGAAGCTTTCTTT
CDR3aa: CASSTQGNTEAFF

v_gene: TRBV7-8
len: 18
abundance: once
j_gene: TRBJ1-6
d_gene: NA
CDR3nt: TGTGCCAGCAGCTTTGGGACACGAACACCAGGCACGAATTCACCCCTCCACTTT
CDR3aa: CASSFGTRTPGTNSPLHF

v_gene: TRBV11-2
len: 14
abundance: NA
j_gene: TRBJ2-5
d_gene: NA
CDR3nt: TGTGCCAGCAATACCAATGGGGGGTTTGAGACCCAGTACTTC
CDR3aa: CASNTNGGFETQYF

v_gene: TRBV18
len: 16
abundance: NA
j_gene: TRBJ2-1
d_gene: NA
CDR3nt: TGTGCCAGCTCACCACCGTACGGACTCCCGTACAATGAGCAGTTCTTC
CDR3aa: CASSPPYGLPYNEQFF

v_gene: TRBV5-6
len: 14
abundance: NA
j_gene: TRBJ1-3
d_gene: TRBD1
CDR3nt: TGTGCCAGCAGCTTGAGGGGGCCTGGAAACACCATATATTTT
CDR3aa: CASSLRGPGNTIYF

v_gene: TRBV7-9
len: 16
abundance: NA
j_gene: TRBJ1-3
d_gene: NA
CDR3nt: TGTGCCAGCAGCTTTCAAACTGGGCAAGACGTAAACACCATATATTTT
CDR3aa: CASSFQTGQDVNTIYF

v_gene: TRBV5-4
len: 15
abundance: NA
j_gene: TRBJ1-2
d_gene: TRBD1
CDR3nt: TGTGCCAGCAGCCCTACCGGGACAGGGATAACCGGCTACACCTTC
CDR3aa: CASSPTGTGITGYTF

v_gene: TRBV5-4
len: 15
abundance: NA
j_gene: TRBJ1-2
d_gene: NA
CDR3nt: TGTGCCAGCAGCTTGTTAGGGGACATCCGCAAGAGCTACACCTTC
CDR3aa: CASSLLGDIRKSYTF

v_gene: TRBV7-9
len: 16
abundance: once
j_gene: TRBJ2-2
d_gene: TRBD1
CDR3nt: TGTGCCAGCAGACACCGGACGGGACAGGACACCGGGGAGCTGTTTTTT
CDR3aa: CASRHRTGQDTGELFF

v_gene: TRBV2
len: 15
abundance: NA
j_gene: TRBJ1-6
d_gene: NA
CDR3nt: TGTGCCAGCAGTGAGGAAAGGGGTGGCTCTTCATCCCTCCACTTT
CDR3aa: CASSEERGGSSSLHF

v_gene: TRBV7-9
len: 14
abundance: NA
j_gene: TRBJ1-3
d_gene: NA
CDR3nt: TGTGCCAGCAGAGAAGGAGGTGCGGGAAACACCATATATTTT
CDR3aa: CASREGGAGNTIYF

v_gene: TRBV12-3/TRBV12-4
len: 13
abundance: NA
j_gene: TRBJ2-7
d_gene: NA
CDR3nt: TGTGCCAGCAGTTTTAGGCGGGGCTACGAGCAGTACTTC
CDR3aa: CASSFRRGYEQYF